This T cell receptor beta chain derives from a study of blood T cell repertoires in COVID-19. The wider study: Whether acute or convalescent, the COVID-19 samples came from the United States, Italy and Spain. Sources were T cells, B-cell-depleted T cells, or PBMCs; the material itself was cDNA or gDNA.

Per the original methods: Estimation of nucleated cell counts relied on the amplification of reference gene primers. Produced via immunoSEQ multiplex PCR; TCRdb's table is partial and in-frame only. V, J and clone size derive from that table, while D and trimming were established from the DNA sequence. The sample has around 100,000 clones, about nine tenths seen once. V was shortened by 2 bases and J by 4 bases, with 12 bases between the two germline ends. This CDR3 contains 15 residues. Germline CDR1 and CDR2: SGHRS and YFSETQ. The sample comprised peripheral blood. The origin of this receptor is a man aged 50-60 years with acute or convalescent COVID-19. The gene calls are TRBV5-1 and TRBJ2-2; a possible D gene is TRBD1 (6 bases). The CDR3 protein is CASSLKEGGTGELFF. The CDR3 coding sequence is TGCGCCAGCAGCTTAAAGGAAGGGGGCACCGGGGAGCTGTTTTTT.